The 19 T cell receptor beta chains below all came from one sample that was sequenced in a study of cytomegalovirus exposure and HLA in healthy donors. The PCR contained 60 Vbeta and 13 Jbeta primers. Sequenced by immunoSEQ multiplex PCR; TCRdb stores in-frame clones only, minus some. The sample has approximately 200,000 clones; under 80% are singletons. Sequencing input: PBMCs. The receptors derive from a man under 40 in good health and CMV-seropositive.

The rearrangement links TRBV16 to TRBJ2-1; 9 nucleotides align to TRBD2. Germline CDR1 is KGHSY and CDR2 is FQNENV. This CDR3 region has 14 residues. With 6 bases clipped from V and 9 bases from J, the junction kept 9 bases outside the gene matches. In DNA form, the CDR3 reads TGTGCCAGCAGACCCGGGACTAGCACCGGTGAGCAGTTCTTC. The encoded protein is CASRPGTSTGEQFF.

The rearrangement links TRBV7-9 to TRBJ2-5, with D possibly TRBD1 on 6 matching bases. The better agreement between TRBJ2-7 and the DNA end casts doubt on the J call. Germline V gene data show CDR1 as SEHNR and CDR2 as FQNEAQ (reference sequence). The CDR3 is 16 residues long. CDR3 DNA sequence: TGTGCCAGCAGCTTAGGGCTGCAGGGGCGATCCTACGAGCAGTACTTC. Its protein is CASSLGLQGRSYEQYF.

The rearrangement links TRBV7-2 to TRBJ2-5, with 11 positions matching TRBD2. J gave up 5 bases and V 3 bases, and 8 bases lay outside the gene matches. CDR1 and CDR2 from the germline V gene are SGHTA and FQGNSA. The CDR3 totals 16 residues. Here the CDR3 reads CASSLLAGGLSETQYF. For the CDR3, the DNA is TGTGCCAGCAGCTTGTTAGCGGGGGGGCTCAGCGAGACCCAGTACTTC.

The genes are TRBV5-1 and TRBJ1-2, with 8 bases matching TRBD1. The CDR3 runs 15 residues. Germline loops: CDR1 SGHRS, CDR2 YFSETQ. V lost 4 bases, J lost 4 bases, and 9 bases stayed unmatched. CDR3 amino acids: CASSPRGQGLYGYTF. CDR3 DNA sequence: TGCGCCAGCAGCCCCCGTGGACAGGGACTCTATGGCTACACCTTC.

The chain combines TRBV5-4 with TRBJ1-2, with 7 bases fitting TRBD1. Germline V gene sequence: CDR1 SGHNT, CDR2 YYREEE (reference sequence). This CDR3 contains 15 residues. J lost 2 bases, V lost 4 bases, and 8 bases had no gene match. The CDR3 DNA reads as TGTGCCAGCAGCCTCACCAGGGGGACAAACTATGGCTACACCTTC. Amino acid sequence: CASSLTRGTNYGYTF. The variable domain in full, completed from reference TRBV5-4 and TRBJ1-2, reads ETGVTQSPTHLIKTRGQQVTLRCSSQSGHNTVSWYQQALGQGPQFIFQYYREEENGRGNFPPRFSGLQFPNYSSELNVNALELDDSALYLCASSLTRGTNYGYTFGSGTRLTVV.

This rearrangement joins TRBV5-6 to TRBJ2-3, with 7 bases fitting TRBD2. The CDR3 extends over 16 amino acids. Per germline, CDR1 SGHDT and CDR2 YYEEEE. With V trimmed by 4 bases and J by 2 bases, 10 bases remained unmatched. This chain's CDR3 is CASSPLGGTYTDTQYF. CDR3 coding DNA: TGTGCCAGCAGCCCCCTGGGGGGGACCTACACAGATACGCAGTATTTT.

The CDR3, as DNA: TGTGCCAGTAGTTTCTCCGGGACTAGCGCGGTTTGGAGCTCCTACGAGCAGTACTTC. Amino acids: CASSFSGTSAVWSSYEQYF. The chain uses TRBV19 and TRBJ2-7; 10 bases line up with TRBD2. With V trimmed by 5 bases and J by 0 bases, 16 bases remained unmatched. CDR1 LNHDA and CDR2 SQIVND come from the germline V gene (reference sequence). The length of the CDR3 is 19 residues.

The V call is TRBV19, the J call TRBJ2-1, with a tentative D call TRBD2 (6 bases). V lost 5 bases to trimming and J lost 4 bases, with 6 bases between them. This CDR3 region has 12 residues. In germline, CDR1 is LNHDA, CDR2 SQIVND (reference sequence). CDR3 amino acids: CASSGGYNEQFF. The CDR3 region has the DNA TGTGCCAGTAGTGGGGGGTACAATGAGCAGTTCTTC.

V and J are TRBV13 and TRBJ1-2; D possibly corresponds to TRBD1 (6 bases). The germline V gene encodes CDR1 PRHDT and CDR2 FYEKMQ (reference sequence). The CDR3 loop spans 15 amino acids. Trimming stripped 2 bases from V and 0 bases from J, with 10 bases between. DNA of the CDR3: TGTGCCAGCAGCTTAATTCAGGGGCCTAACTATGGCTACACCTTC. This translates into CASSLIQGPNYGYTF.

Comments on this clone: Other DNA sequences of this sample code for an identical CDR3. The genes are TRBV28 and TRBJ1-4; TRBD1 matches 8 bases. The CDR3 sequence is 14 residues long. J was trimmed by 8 bases and V by 2 bases; bases with no gene match: 4. CDR1 and CDR2 (germline): MDHEN, SYDVKM. CDR3 DNA: TGTGCCAGCAGTTTACAGGGGGCGGGGGAAAAACTGTTTTTT. Protein product: CASSLQGAGEKLFF.

The V call is TRBV18, the J call TRBJ2-5, with 7 bases fitting TRBD1. This CDR3 is 13 amino acids long. J gave up 5 bases and V 3 bases, and 3 bases lay outside the gene matches. In germline, CDR1 is KGHSH, CDR2 LQKENI. The CDR3 nucleotides are TGTGCCAGCTCACCGACAGGGTACGAGACCCAGTACTTC. This sequence encodes CASSPTGYETQYF. The full variable domain, rest sourced from reference TRBV18 and TRBJ2-5, is NAGVMQNPRHLVRRRGQEARLRCSPMKGHSHVYWYRQLPEEGLKFMVYLQKENIIDESGMPKERFSAEFPKEGPSILRIQQVVRGDSAAYFCASSPTGYETQYFGPGTRLLVL.

The chain is built from TRBV30 and TRBJ1-5, with 7 bases identical to TRBD1. After removal of 4 bases from V and 1 base from J, the junction contained 1 base not matched to a gene. The CDR3 runs to 13 residues. CDR1 and CDR2 (germline): GTSNPN, SVGIG (reference sequence). Here the CDR3 reads CAWKGQSNQPQHF. DNA of the CDR3: TGTGCCTGGAAGGGACAGAGCAATCAGCCCCAGCATTTT. The full variable domain, completed using reference TRBV30 and TRBJ1-5, is SQTIHQWPATLVQPVGSPLSLECTVEGTSNPNLYWYRQAAGRGLQLLFYSVGIGQISSEVPQNLSASRPQDRQFILSSKKLLLSDSGFYLCAWKGQSNQPQHFGDGTRLSIL.

The rearrangement links TRBV9 to TRBJ2-1; 9 nucleotides align to TRBD1. Trimming took 0 bases from V and 4 from J; bases not matched to a gene: 8. In germline, CDR1 is SGDLS, CDR2 YYNGEE. The CDR3 length is 17 residues. The DNA for the CDR3 is TGTGCCAGCAGCGTAGGGGGGACCGGGACAGGGTACAATGAGCAGTTCTTC. It is translated as CASSVGGTGTGYNEQFF.

This chain uses TRBV19 with TRBJ1-5; perhaps TRBD1 as D (5 bases). V lost 8 bases and J lost 0, with 14 bases in between. Germline values: CDR1 LNHDA, CDR2 SQIVND (reference sequence). The CDR3 has 15 amino acids. The CDR3 is CASRLGGDSNQPQHF. The CDR3 DNA reads as TGTGCCAGTCGGCTTGGAGGGGATAGCAATCAGCCCCAGCATTTT.

The chain is built from TRBV5-1 and TRBJ2-2; TRBD1 might be the D (6 bases). Germline CDR1 reads SGHRS; CDR2 reads YFSETQ. V was clipped by 5 bases and J by 3 bases, with 11 bases between them. There are 14 residues in the CDR3. CDR3 bases: TGCGCCAGCAGTAAGCGACAGGACACCGGGGAGCTGTTTTTT. Residues: CASSKRQDTGELFF.

The rearrangement joins TRBV13 to TRBJ2-3, with TRBD2 matching over 13 bases. V lost 5 bases and J lost 3; bases outside the gene matches: 8. CDR1 and CDR2 (germline): PRHDT, FYEKMQ (reference sequence). The CDR3 is 17 residues long. The CDR3 protein is CASSQRTSGSSTDTQYF. The DNA of the CDR3 is TGTGCCAGCAGCCAACGGACTAGCGGGAGCTCTACAGATACGCAGTATTTT.

V is TRBV28 and J is TRBJ1-4, with 9 positions matching TRBD1. This CDR3 comprises 14 residues. Looked up from germline, CDR1 is MDHEN and CDR2 is SYDVKM. With 5 bases clipped from V and 8 bases from J, the junction kept 6 bases outside the gene matches. The CDR3 sequence is CASSPQGAGEKLFF. In DNA, the CDR3 is TGTGCCAGCAGTCCACAGGGGGCCGGGGAAAAACTGTTTTTT.

This clone occurred once. The V call is TRBV10-3, the J call TRBJ2-7; 10 nucleotides agree with TRBD1. The length of the CDR3 is 10 residues. J gave up 12 bases and V 9 bases, and 5 bases lay outside the gene matches. CDR1 is ENHRY, CDR2 SYGVKD, per germline. The CDR3: CAMGTGDMYF. DNA of the CDR3: TGTGCCATGGGGACAGGGGATATGTACTTC.

This clone occurred once. The V gene is TRBV6-1, the J gene TRBJ1-1; the D gene is possibly TRBD1 (6 bases). This CDR3 comprises 13 residues. Trimming removed 1 base at V and 7 bases at J, with 10 bases between. CDR1 and CDR2 from the germline V gene are MNHNS and SASEGT. For the CDR3, the DNA is TGTGCCAGCAGTGAAGGACAGGCATTTGAAGCTTTCTTT. Its protein product is CASSEGQAFEAFF.